This T cell receptor (beta chain) was found in a study of cytomegalovirus exposure and HLA in healthy donors. Study-level points and caveats: An analysis was carried out later, and it reportedly showed fewer N-insertions in an Asian-associated ancestry cluster than the 666-donor mean. Presence/absence analyses treated sequencing depth as roughly uniform across donors.

Details on this clone: Its antigen is unidentified.

The length of the CDR3 is 15 residues. The trim removed 4 bases at V and 0 bases at J, leaving 6 bases unmatched. Germline V gives CDR1 MGHDK, CDR2 SYGVNS. Primers: 60 Vbeta forward and 13 Jbeta reverse. The data were produced by immunoSEQ multiplex PCR, yet TCRdb's version contains in-frame clones alone and is incomplete. The sample lists 60,000 to 95,000 clones, approximately 80% seen once, with approximately 17% in the top ten. The clonotype comes from a man aged 70 or older in good health and CMV-seropositive. The J gene is TRBJ2-7, the V gene TRBV25-1, with TRBD2 matching 7 bases. The material sequenced was PBMCs. This CDR3 reads CASSGGLVGSYEQYF. The CDR3 DNA sequence: TGTGCCAGCAGTGGCGGACTAGTGGGCTCCTACGAGCAGTACTTC.